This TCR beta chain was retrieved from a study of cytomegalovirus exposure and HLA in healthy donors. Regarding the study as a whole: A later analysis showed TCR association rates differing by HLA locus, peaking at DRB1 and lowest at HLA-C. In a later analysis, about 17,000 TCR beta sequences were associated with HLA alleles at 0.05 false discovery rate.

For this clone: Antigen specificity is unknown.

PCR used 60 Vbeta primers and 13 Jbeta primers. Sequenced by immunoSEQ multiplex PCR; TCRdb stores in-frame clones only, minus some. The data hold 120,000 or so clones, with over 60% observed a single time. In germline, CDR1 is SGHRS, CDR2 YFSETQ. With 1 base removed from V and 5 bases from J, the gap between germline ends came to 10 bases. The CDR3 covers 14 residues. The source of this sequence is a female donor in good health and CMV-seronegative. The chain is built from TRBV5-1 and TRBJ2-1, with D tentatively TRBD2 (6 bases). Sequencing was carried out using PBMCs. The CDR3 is CASSLSRGHNEQFF. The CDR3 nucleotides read TGCGCCAGCAGCTTGTCGCGGGGCCACAATGAGCAGTTCTTC.